This entry lists 27 T cell receptor beta chains sequenced from one sample in a study of T cell responses to AZD1222 COVID-19 vaccine. Sequencing used immunoSEQ multiplex PCR; TCRdb keeps in-frame clones, though not all of them. The sample shows about 120,000 clones, 87% of them seen only once. Sample: peripheral blood, taken on day 0 of AZD1222 vaccination. These receptors were collected from an adult in good health.

The chain has TRBV5-1 and TRBJ2-3, with D tentatively TRBD2 (5 bases). The CDR3 is 12 amino acids. The V end was cut by 5 bases, the J end by 3 bases, with 7 bases between. The germline CDR1 and CDR2 sequences are SGHRS and YFSETQ. In DNA form, the CDR3 reads TGCGCCAGCAGGAGGGAGACAGATACGCAGTATTTT. Amino acids: CASRRETDTQYF.

The chain has TRBV11-1 and TRBJ2-3; 11 positions agree with TRBD2. V was clipped by 5 bases and J by 2 bases; unmatched bases: 3. Germline CDR1 SGHAT, CDR2 FQDESV (reference sequence). The CDR3 runs 15 residues. The CDR3 DNA reads TGTGCCAGCAGCCTACTAGCGGGGGCCACAGATACGCAGTATTTT. Its protein is CASSLLAGATDTQYF.

The chain recombines TRBV24-1 with TRBJ1-2; D unresolved. This CDR3 is 11 amino acids long. The V and J ends lost 9 bases and 2 bases respectively, with 6 bases between them. Germline V gene data show CDR1 as KGHDR and CDR2 as SFDVKD. CDR3 nucleotides: TGTGCCACCTCCCAAAACTATGGCTACACCTTC. Its translation: CATSQNYGYTF.

This chain joins TRBV29-1 and TRBJ2-7; D gene ambiguous. CDR1 and CDR2 from the germline V gene are SQVTM and ANQGSEA. The CDR3 covers 12 residues. The V end was cut by 4 bases, the J end by 5 bases, with 12 bases between. The CDR3 sequence: CSVASASHEQYF. CDR3 nucleotide sequence: TGCAGCGTTGCTTCGGCGTCTCACGAGCAGTACTTC.

A single count supports this clone. J is TRBJ1-2 and V is TRBV12-3 or TRBV12-4, with D unresolved. This CDR3 region has 11 residues. The germline V and J ends were trimmed by 1 base and 6 bases, with 3 bases remaining between them. CDR3 amino acids: CASSLGHGYTF. CDR3 sequence (DNA): TGTGCCAGCAGTTTAGGGCATGGCTACACCTTC.

This chain connects TRBV5-8 to TRBJ1-5; the D is unclear. Germline CDR1 is SGHTS and CDR2 is YDEGEE. Trimming shortened V by 4 bases and J by 0 bases, and 17 bases separated the two germline ends. The CDR3 totals 17 residues. The CDR3 DNA reads as TGTGCCAGCAGCCGCTCCTGGGCAGCCTATAGCAATCAGCCCCAGCATTTT. Its protein product is CASSRSWAAYSNQPQHF. The full variable domain, its missing parts supplied by reference TRBV5-8 and TRBJ1-5, is EAGVTQSPTHLIKTRGQQATLRCSPISGHTSVYWYQQALGLGLQFLLWYDEGEERNRGNFPPRFSGRQFPNYSSELNVNALELEDSALYLCASSRSWAAYSNQPQHFGDGTRLSIL.

The CDR3 region is CASSLSRPPHEQYF. The DNA for the CDR3 is TGTGCCAGCAGTTTATCCCGCCCCCCCCACGAGCAGTACTTC. This chain links TRBV28 with TRBJ2-7; D gene uncertain. V was clipped by 1 base and J by 5 bases, with 12 bases between them. The germline V gene has CDR1 MDHEN and CDR2 SYDVKM. CDR3 size: 14 residues.

The genes are TRBV12-2 and TRBJ2-3; TRBD2 is taken as the D call from the table, unchecked against the DNA. TRBV12-2 is annotated as a pseudogene. The CDR3 consists of 15 residues. The CDR3 sequence: CASRFPAGNTDTQYF. Written as DNA, the CDR3 is TGTGCAAGTCGCTTCCCAGCGGGAAACACAGATACGCAGTATTTT.

V usage is TRBV5-8 and J usage is TRBJ1-4, with a weak D call TRBD1 (5 bases). This CDR3 contains 14 residues. Germline V gene sequence: CDR1 SGHTS, CDR2 YDEGEE. Trimming cost V 4 bases and J 4 bases, with 11 bases left between them. Here the CDR3 reads CASSPRTRNEKLFF. The CDR3 DNA is TGTGCCAGCAGCCCAAGGACACGTAATGAAAAACTGTTTTTT.

This rearrangement joins TRBV18 to TRBJ1-6; the D gene is possibly TRBD1 (5 bases). The CDR3 is made up of 17 amino acids. The V gene lost 2 bases and the J gene lost 5 bases, with 16 bases spanning the gap. Germline V gives CDR1 KGHSH, CDR2 LQKENI. CDR3 DNA sequence: TGTGCCAGCTCACCATGGGCCGCAGGGTCCAATAATTCACCCCTCCACTTT. Amino acids: CASSPWAAGSNNSPLHF.

The rearrangement joins TRBV9 to TRBJ1-2; 7 bases map to TRBD1. The germline gives CDR1 SGDLS, CDR2 YYNGEE. With V trimmed by 0 bases and J by 8 bases, 7 bases remained unmatched. The CDR3 length is 14 residues. CDR3 sequence: CASSVEAGGKGYTF. The CDR3 DNA follows: TGTGCCAGCAGCGTAGAGGCAGGGGGTAAGGGCTACACCTTC. The full variable domain, with the rest looked up from reference TRBV9 and TRBJ1-2, is DSGVTQTPKHLITATGQRVTLRCSPRSGDLSVYWYQQSLDQGLQFLIQYYNGEERAKGNILERFSAQQFPDLHSELNLSSLELGDSALYFCASSVEAGGKGYTFGSGTRLTVV.

This chain joins TRBV27 and TRBJ2-3; D ambiguous. The CDR3 length is 15 residues. Looked up from germline, CDR1 is MNHEY and CDR2 is SMNVEV (reference sequence). V was clipped by 0 bases and J by 0 bases, with 7 bases between them. CDR3 DNA: TGTGCCAGCAGTTTATCGTGGGGTAGCACAGATACGCAGTATTTT. Amino acids: CASSLSWGSTDTQYF.

The chain couples TRBV10-3 to TRBJ1-5; tentatively, D is TRBD1 (5 bases). The CDR3 consists of 12 residues. V was trimmed by 4 bases and J by 5 bases, leaving 6 bases between them. Germline assignment: CDR1 ENHRY and CDR2 SYGVKD. This CDR3 is CAISVGDQPQHF. The DNA for the CDR3 is TGTGCCATCAGTGTGGGGGATCAGCCCCAGCATTTT.

The chain is built from TRBV5-1 and TRBJ1-6, with D perhaps matching TRBD1 (5 bases). Trimming removed 0 bases at V and 9 bases at J, with 10 bases between. The germline V gene encodes CDR1 SGHRS and CDR2 YFSETQ. The CDR3 consists of 14 residues. Here the CDR3 DNA reads TGCGCCAGCAGCTTGGGTAAGAGGGGTTCACCCCTCCACTTT. This codes for CASSLGKRGSPLHF.

The genes are TRBV28 and TRBJ1-6; D is possibly TRBD1 (5 bases). The germline V and J ends were trimmed by 2 bases and 7 bases, with 12 bases remaining between them. The CDR3 totals 15 residues. Germline values: CDR1 MDHEN, CDR2 SYDVKM. This CDR3 reads CASSLPGQRNSPLHF. CDR3 DNA: TGTGCCAGCAGTTTACCAGGACAAAGAAATTCACCCCTCCACTTT.

The V call is TRBV27, the J call TRBJ2-1, with D maybe TRBD2 (5 bases). V lost 6 bases to trimming and J lost 5 bases, with 14 bases between them. The CDR3 contains 14 residues. Germline V gene lookup returns CDR1 MNHEY and CDR2 SMNVEV (reference sequence). Here the CDR3 reads CASRTRSGNNEQFF. In DNA form, the CDR3 reads TGTGCCAGCAGGACCCGAAGCGGAAACAATGAGCAGTTCTTC.

The chain is built from TRBV5-1 and TRBJ2-2; D gene uncertain. The CDR3 contains 14 residues. V lost 5 bases and J lost 0, with 8 bases in between. CDR1 is SGHRS, CDR2 YFSETQ, per germline. CDR3 bases: TGCGCCAGCAGTCGAACAGCGAACACCGGGGAGCTGTTTTTT. Amino acids: CASSRTANTGELFF.

The chain employs TRBV6-6 and TRBJ1-2; D may be TRBD1 (5 bases). Trimming stripped 5 bases from V and 5 bases from J, with 21 bases between. Germline V gene lookup returns CDR1 MNHNY and CDR2 SVGAGI (reference sequence). The length of the CDR3 is 16 residues. CDR3 protein: CASSAAGSPSIYGYTF. CDR3 bases: TGTGCCAGCAGTGCTGCAGGGTCCCCTTCGATATATGGCTACACCTTC.

To note about this clone: The junction and the germline gene differ at one end; a read error may be behind it. The chain recombines TRBV7-9 with TRBJ1-1; D gene uncertain. The CDR3 totals 15 residues. Germline loops: CDR1 SEHNR, CDR2 FQNEAQ (reference sequence). The chain's CDR3 is CASSLAPGRNTEAFF. The DNA for the CDR3 is TGTGCCAGCAGCCTAGCCCCCGGGCGGAACACTGAAGCTTTCTTT. Complete variable domain (other parts from reference TRBV7-9 and TRBJ1-1): DTGVSQNPRHKITKRGQNVTFRCDPISEHNRLYWYRQTLGQGPEFLTYFQNEAQLEKSRLLSDRFSAERPKGSFSTLEIQRTEQGDSAMYLCASSLAPGRNTEAFFGQGTRLTVV.

The chain uses TRBV1 and TRBJ2-7; the table calls TRBD2, which could not be checked here. TRBV1 is listed as a pseudogene. The CDR3 has 16 amino acids. The CDR3 nucleotides are TGCACCAGCAGCCACCCGAGCGGGAGAATCCCCTACGAGCAGTACTTC. It codes for CTSSHPSGRIPYEQYF.

V gene TRBV9 combines with J gene TRBJ2-2; D unresolved. The V end lost 4 bases, the J end lost 7 bases, and 5 bases lay between the germline ends. There are 11 residues in the CDR3. Germline CDR1 is SGDLS and CDR2 is YYNGEE. CDR3 loop: CASSSFGELFF. The CDR3 nucleotides are TGTGCCAGCAGCTCCTTCGGGGAGCTGTTTTTT.

V is TRBV6-4 and J is TRBJ2-1; D unresolved. This CDR3 comprises 11 residues. Trimming left V 2 bases short and J 11 bases short, with 7 bases between. CDR1 and CDR2 from the germline V gene are MRHNA and SNTAGT. The CDR3 sequence is CASSDNIKQFF. CDR3 bases: TGTGCCAGCAGTGACAACATTAAGCAGTTCTTC.

The chain is built from TRBV19 and TRBJ2-2; D remains ambiguous. CDR3 length: 13 amino acids. Germline loops: CDR1 LNHDA, CDR2 SQIVND (reference sequence). Trimming removed 2 bases at V and 4 bases at J, with 5 bases between. The CDR3 loop is CASSIKATGELFF. Here the CDR3 DNA reads TGTGCCAGTAGTATAAAAGCCACCGGGGAGCTGTTTTTT.

V is TRBV7-2 and J is TRBJ2-2; 7 positions match TRBD2. V shed 4 bases, J shed 2 bases, and the junction held 4 bases outside the gene matches. Germline CDR1 reads SGHTA; CDR2 reads FQGNSA. The CDR3 spans 15 residues. The CDR3 sequence: CASSYERGNTGELFF. CDR3 sequence (DNA): TGTGCCAGCAGCTACGAGCGGGGAAACACCGGGGAGCTGTTTTTT.

The chain recombines TRBV15 with TRBJ1-3, with 9 bases lining up with TRBD1. This CDR3 comprises 16 residues. Germline-derived CDR1 and CDR2 are LNHNV and YYDKDF (reference sequence). The trim removed 3 bases at V and 4 bases at J, leaving 7 bases unmatched. DNA for the CDR3: TGTGCCACCAGCAGGGCCGGGACAGGGACCGGAAACACCATATATTTT. Residues: CATSRAGTGTGNTIYF.

This clone was picked up one time. This rearrangement joins TRBV28 to TRBJ1-3; D is perhaps TRBD1 (5 bases). Trimming pared 6 bases from V and 1 base from J, leaving 10 bases between. CDR1 is MDHEN, CDR2 SYDVKM, per germline. This CDR3 is 14 amino acids long. CDR3 amino acids: CASRSGGSGNTIYF. CDR3 DNA: TGTGCCAGCAGGTCGGGGGGGTCTGGAAACACCATATATTTT.

V usage is TRBV9 and J usage is TRBJ2-3; 9 bases map to TRBD1. V lost 7 bases and J lost 1; bases outside the gene matches: 10. CDR3 length equals 16 residues. CDR1 and CDR2 from the germline V gene are SGDLS and YYNGEE. The CDR3 spells CASGQTGGAGTDTQYF. The CDR3 bases are TGTGCCAGCGGACAAACAGGGGGCGCAGGCACAGATACGCAGTATTTT.